These 20 T cell receptor beta chains originate from one sample sequenced in a study of blood T cell repertoires in COVID-19. Generated by immunoSEQ multiplex PCR, the TCRdb table keeps only in-frame clones and is missing some. The sample has 180,000 or so clones; approximately 89% are singletons. Source material: PBMCs or T cells enriched from blood (not recorded which). Every receptor here comes from a man in his forties who had recovered from COVID-19.

The chain is built from TRBV2 and TRBJ1-6; D is perhaps TRBD1 (5 bases). CDR1 SNHLY and CDR2 FYNNEI come from the germline V gene. V shed 7 bases and J shed 9 bases, with 13 bases lying between them. The CDR3 is made up of 13 amino acids. This chain's CDR3 is CASIRGGISPLHF. DNA of the CDR3: TGTGCCAGCATCCGTGGGGGGATTTCACCCCTCCACTTT. Drawing the rest from reference TRBV2 and TRBJ1-6, the complete variable domain is EPEVTQTPSHQVTQMGQEVILRCVPISNHLYFYWYRQILGQKVEFLVSFYNNEISEKSEIFDDQFSVERPDGSNFTLKIRSTKLEDSAMYFCASIRGGISPLHFGNGTRLTVT.

This clone is a singleton in its sample. This chain connects TRBV5-1 to TRBJ1-1, with TRBD1 identical over 8 bases. Germline-derived CDR1 and CDR2 are SGHRS and YFSETQ. The CDR3 totals 13 residues. Trimming at V came to 2 bases and at J to 7 bases, leaving 4 bases not matched to a gene. In DNA, the CDR3 is TGCGCCAGCAGCTTCAGGGGGCATGATGAAGCTTTCTTT. Translated: CASSFRGHDEAFF.

The chain uses TRBV5-4 and TRBJ1-6; 11 nucleotides align to TRBD1. The CDR3 sequence is 15 residues long. V was pared by 5 bases and J by 8 bases, with 6 bases of the junction left unmatched. Germline CDR1 reads SGHNT; CDR2 reads YYREEE (reference sequence). Written as DNA, the CDR3 is TGTGCCAGCAGGGCCGGGACAGGGGGATATTCACCCCTCCACTTT. Translating gives CASRAGTGGYSPLHF.

This clone was detected only a few times. This chain joins TRBV2 and TRBJ2-1; 8 bases line up with TRBD1. Germline V gene data show CDR1 as SNHLY and CDR2 as FYNNEI. The CDR3 consists of 13 residues. J was trimmed by 9 bases and V by 2 bases; bases with no gene match: 3. The CDR3 spells CASSESGGSEQFF. The CDR3, as DNA: TGTGCCAGCAGTGAATCAGGGGGCTCTGAGCAGTTCTTC.

The chain couples TRBV18 to TRBJ2-7; no clear D gene. In germline, CDR1 is KGHSH, CDR2 LQKENI. CDR3 length: 15 amino acids. The ends were cut back, 4 bases at V and 0 bases at J, with 13 bases in the middle. The CDR3 region has the DNA TGTGCCAGCTCACAAGTGATAGGAGACTCCTACGAGCAGTACTTC. It is translated as CASSQVIGDSYEQYF. Supplemented by reference TRBV18 and TRBJ2-7, the full variable domain reads NAGVMQNPRHLVRRRGQEARLRCSPMKGHSHVYWYRQLPEEGLKFMVYLQKENIIDESGMPKERFSAEFPKEGPSILRIQQVVRGDSAAYFCASSQVIGDSYEQYFGPGTRLTVT.

CDR3 bases: TGTGCCAGCCGGGTGAACACTGAAGCTTTCTTT. Protein: CASRVNTEAFF. V is TRBV28 and J is TRBJ1-1; D unresolved. This CDR3 region has 11 residues. Between the trimmed V and J ends, which lost 8 bases and 0 bases, there was a span of 4 bases. The germline V gene encodes CDR1 MDHEN and CDR2 SYDVKM.

The rearrangement joins TRBV6-5 to TRBJ2-6, with TRBD1 as a possible D gene (6 bases). CDR1 is MNHEY and CDR2 is SVGAGI in the germline V gene. The CDR3 consists of 16 residues. The V and J ends lost 2 bases and 3 bases respectively, with 11 bases between them. Written as DNA, the CDR3 is TGTGCCAGCAGTTACCGGACAGAGAATGGGGCCAACGTCCTGACTTTC. This gives the protein CASSYRTENGANVLTF.

This clone was observed once. V is TRBV6-1 and J is TRBJ2-1; 12 nucleotides agree with TRBD1. This CDR3 contains 16 residues. Germline V CDR1 and CDR2: MNHNS, SASEGT. J gave up 6 bases and V 2 bases, and 5 bases lay outside the gene matches. The CDR3 here is CASSEPGQGAFNEQFF. The CDR3 DNA follows: TGTGCCAGCAGTGAACCGGGACAGGGGGCGTTCAATGAGCAGTTCTTC.

The sample holds one count of this clone. The V call is TRBV27, the J call TRBJ2-7; 7 positions match TRBD2. V dropped 4 bases and J dropped 6; count of bases not matched to a gene: 24. The CDR3 is 19 amino acids. Germline CDR1 is MNHEY and CDR2 is SMNVEV (reference sequence). CDR3 amino acids: CASSYIREGPPGPKAEQYF. CDR3 nucleotide sequence: TGTGCCAGCAGTTATATCAGGGAGGGCCCTCCCGGCCCCAAGGCCGAGCAGTACTTC.

This chain joins TRBV7-8 and TRBJ1-5; unclear D gene. CDR3 length equals 16 residues. Germline CDR1 and CDR2: SGHVS and FQNEAQ. The V gene lost 4 bases and the J gene lost 2 bases, with 15 bases spanning the gap. The CDR3, as DNA: TGTGCCAGCAGCTATTTTGCGGGGTACGGCAATCAGCCCCAGCATTTT. Residues: CASSYFAGYGNQPQHF.

The CDR3 sequence is CASSLSRGGELFF. The CDR3 DNA reads as TGTGCCAGCAGTCTTTCCCGGGGCGGGGAGCTGTTTTTT. The genes are TRBV6-5 and TRBJ2-2, with D possibly matching TRBD2 (5 bases). This CDR3 contains 13 residues. Trimming cost V 5 bases and J 7 bases, with 11 bases left between them. Germline CDR1 reads MNHEY; CDR2 reads SVGAGI.

This chain connects TRBV9 to TRBJ1-2, with D maybe TRBD1 (5 bases). The V end lost 2 bases, the J end lost 8 bases, and 16 bases lay between the germline ends. The CDR3 spans 14 residues. CDR1 SGDLS and CDR2 YYNGEE come from the germline V gene. As DNA, the CDR3 is TGTGCCAGCAGCGTCCAAGCAGGGTCCCCAGGCTACACCTTC. It specifies CASSVQAGSPGYTF.

V and J are TRBV27 and TRBJ1-4; D uncertain. The V gene lost 5 bases and the J gene lost 5 bases, with 15 bases spanning the gap. The CDR3 is made up of 15 amino acids. The germline V gene encodes CDR1 MNHEY and CDR2 SMNVEV (reference sequence). In nucleotides, the CDR3 is TGTGCCAGCAGTCCCCTGGCAGGCCTGAATGAAAAACTGTTTTTT. The encoded protein is CASSPLAGLNEKLFF.

This chain joins TRBV2 and TRBJ1-5; perhaps TRBD1 as D (5 bases). Germline V lookup: CDR1 SNHLY, CDR2 FYNNEI. The CDR3 totals 14 residues. The ends were cut back, 6 bases at V and 3 bases at J, with 12 bases in the middle. CDR3 amino acids: CASSPDRINQPQHF. The CDR3 region has the DNA TGTGCCAGCAGCCCAGACAGAATCAATCAGCCCCAGCATTTT.

The chain joins TRBV29-1 to TRBJ1-1; D gene ambiguous. The CDR3 length is 10 residues. Germline CDR1 is SQVTM and CDR2 is ANQGSEA. V was shortened by 3 bases and J by 6 bases, with 5 bases between the two germline ends. The CDR3 region has the DNA TGCAGCGTTGACGGGGCTGAAGCTTTCTTT. Encoded protein: CSVDGAEAFF.

The chain recombines TRBV6-5 with TRBJ1-1, with D maybe TRBD1 (6 bases). Per germline, CDR1 MNHEY and CDR2 SVGAGI. The CDR3 consists of 14 residues. Trimming removed 6 bases from V and 1 base from J, with 12 bases in between. The CDR3 reads CASSLRTENTEAFF. In nucleotides, the CDR3 is TGTGCCAGCAGCCTTAGGACAGAGAACACTGAAGCTTTCTTT.

The chain combines TRBV10-3 with TRBJ2-5; TRBD1 is a possible D gene (7 bases). The CDR3 has 13 amino acids. CDR1 is ENHRY and CDR2 is SYGVKD in the germline V gene. V lost 6 bases and J 5 bases, leaving 13 bases between the germline ends. The CDR3 loop is CAISSQGRETQYF. The DNA for the CDR3 is TGTGCCATCAGCTCACAGGGGAGGGAGACCCAGTACTTC.

A single count supports this clone. The rearrangement uses TRBV5-1 and TRBJ2-6; unclear D gene. Germline V lookup: CDR1 SGHRS, CDR2 YFSETQ. The CDR3 loop spans 14 amino acids. Trimming took off 3 bases at V and 0 bases at J, with 4 bases between the two ends. The CDR3, as DNA: TGCGCCAGCAGCTCGAGCTCTGGGGCCAACGTCCTGACTTTC. Translation: CASSSSSGANVLTF.

This clone was counted a few times. The rearrangement uses TRBV5-1 and TRBJ2-7; 7 bases are shared with TRBD1. The ends lost 4 bases at V and 2 bases at J; junction bases unmatched: 3. Germline CDR1 is SGHRS and CDR2 is YFSETQ. This CDR3 spans 13 amino acids. This CDR3 is CASSKTGTYEQYF. In DNA form, the CDR3 reads TGCGCCAGCAGCAAGACAGGGACCTACGAGCAGTACTTC.

This clone was counted a few times. The gene calls are TRBV27 and TRBJ1-6; D is perhaps TRBD1 (5 bases). The V end was cut by 4 bases, the J end by 11 bases, with 27 bases between. The CDR3 consists of 18 residues. Germline values: CDR1 MNHEY, CDR2 SMNVEV (reference sequence). CDR3 DNA sequence: TGTGCCAGCAGTTCTTCCCCCCAGGGATCTTTTTTGCGGACACCCCTCCACTTT. Its protein product is CASSSSPQGSFLRTPLHF.